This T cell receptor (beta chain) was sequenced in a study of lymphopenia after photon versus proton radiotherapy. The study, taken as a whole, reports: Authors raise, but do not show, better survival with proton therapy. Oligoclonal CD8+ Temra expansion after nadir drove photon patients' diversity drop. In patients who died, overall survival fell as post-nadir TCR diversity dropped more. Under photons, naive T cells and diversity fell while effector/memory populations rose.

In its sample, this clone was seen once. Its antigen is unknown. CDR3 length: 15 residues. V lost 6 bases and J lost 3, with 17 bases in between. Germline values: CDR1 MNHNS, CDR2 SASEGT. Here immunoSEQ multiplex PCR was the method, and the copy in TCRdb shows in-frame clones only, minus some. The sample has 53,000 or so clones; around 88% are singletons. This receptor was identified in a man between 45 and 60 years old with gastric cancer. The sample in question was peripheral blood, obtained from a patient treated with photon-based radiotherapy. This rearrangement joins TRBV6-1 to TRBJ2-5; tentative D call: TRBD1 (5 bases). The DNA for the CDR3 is TGTGCCAGCAGCACCGACTGGGGCCGCGAAGAGACCCAGTACTTC. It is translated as CASSTDWGREETQYF.